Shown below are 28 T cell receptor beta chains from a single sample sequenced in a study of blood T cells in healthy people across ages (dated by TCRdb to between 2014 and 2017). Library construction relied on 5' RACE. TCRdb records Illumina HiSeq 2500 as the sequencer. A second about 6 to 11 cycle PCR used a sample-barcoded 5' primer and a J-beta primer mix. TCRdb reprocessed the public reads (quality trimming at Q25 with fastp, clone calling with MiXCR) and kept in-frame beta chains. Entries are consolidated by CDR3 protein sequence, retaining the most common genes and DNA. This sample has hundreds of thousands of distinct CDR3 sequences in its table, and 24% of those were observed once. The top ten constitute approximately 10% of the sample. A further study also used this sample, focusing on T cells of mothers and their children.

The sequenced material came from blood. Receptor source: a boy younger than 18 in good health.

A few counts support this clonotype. CDR3 in DNA: TGCAGTGCCCACTCCGGGGATTCACCCCTCCACTTT. Translating gives CSAHSGDSPLHF. The chain recombines TRBV20-1 with TRBJ1-6; D is ambiguous. The CDR3 spans 12 residues. Germline lookup yields CDR1 DFQATT and CDR2 SNEGSKA (reference sequence). V lost 6 bases, J lost 8 bases, and 11 bases lay in between.

CDR3 region: CASSTGLTEAFF. Here the CDR3 DNA reads TGTGCCAGCAGTACAGGGTTGACTGAAGCTTTCTTT. This chain uses TRBV12-3 or TRBV12-4 with TRBJ1-1; possibly TRBD1 for D (6 bases). Trimming removed 5 bases at V and 5 bases at J, with 9 bases between. The CDR3 is 12 residues long.

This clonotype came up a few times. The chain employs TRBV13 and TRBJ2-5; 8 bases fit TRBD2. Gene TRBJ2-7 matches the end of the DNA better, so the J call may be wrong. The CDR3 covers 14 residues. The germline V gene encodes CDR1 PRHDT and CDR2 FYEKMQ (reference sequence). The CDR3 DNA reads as TGTGCCAGCAGCTTGGGTGTTAGCGGGACCGAGCAGTACTTC. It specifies CASSLGVSGTEQYF.

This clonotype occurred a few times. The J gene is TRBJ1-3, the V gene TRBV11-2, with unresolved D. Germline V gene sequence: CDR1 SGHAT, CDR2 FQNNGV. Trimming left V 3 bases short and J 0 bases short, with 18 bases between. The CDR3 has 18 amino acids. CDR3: CASSLAFRTHLSGNTIYF. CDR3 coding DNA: TGTGCCAGCAGCTTGGCTTTCCGGACGCATCTCTCTGGAAACACCATATATTTT.

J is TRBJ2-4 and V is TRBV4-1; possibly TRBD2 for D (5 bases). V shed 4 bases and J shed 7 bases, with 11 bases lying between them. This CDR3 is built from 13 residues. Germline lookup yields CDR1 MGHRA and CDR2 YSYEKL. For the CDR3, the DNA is TGCGCCAGCAGCCGGCCGGACTCTAACATTCAGTACTTC. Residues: CASSRPDSNIQYF.

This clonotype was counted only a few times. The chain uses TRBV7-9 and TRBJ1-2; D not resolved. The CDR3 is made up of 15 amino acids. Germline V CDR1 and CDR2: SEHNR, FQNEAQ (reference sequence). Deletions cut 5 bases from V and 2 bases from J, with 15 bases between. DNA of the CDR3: TGTGCCAGCAGCGAATCAGGATCCCCAAACTATGGCTACACCTTC. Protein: CASSESGSPNYGYTF.

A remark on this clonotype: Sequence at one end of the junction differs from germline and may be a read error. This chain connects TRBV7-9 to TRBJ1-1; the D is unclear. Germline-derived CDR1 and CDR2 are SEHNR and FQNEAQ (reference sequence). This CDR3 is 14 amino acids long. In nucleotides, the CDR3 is TGTGCCCGCAGCTTAGCGGGCGTAAGGACTGAAGCTTTCTTT. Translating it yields CARSLAGVRTEAFF.

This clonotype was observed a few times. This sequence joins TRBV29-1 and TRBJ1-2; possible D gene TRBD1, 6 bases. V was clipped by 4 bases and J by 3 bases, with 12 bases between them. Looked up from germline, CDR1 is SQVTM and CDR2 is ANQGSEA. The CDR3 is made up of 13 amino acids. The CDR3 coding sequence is TGCAGCGTTGTGGAGGGACATGACTATGGCTACACCTTC. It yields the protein CSVVEGHDYGYTF.

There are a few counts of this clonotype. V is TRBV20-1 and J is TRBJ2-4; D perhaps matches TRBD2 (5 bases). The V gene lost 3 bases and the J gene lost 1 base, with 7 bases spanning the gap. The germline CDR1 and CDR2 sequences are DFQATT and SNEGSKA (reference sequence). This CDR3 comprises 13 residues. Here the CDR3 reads CSASPSAKNIQYF. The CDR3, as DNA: TGCAGTGCTAGTCCTAGCGCCAAAAACATTCAGTACTTC.

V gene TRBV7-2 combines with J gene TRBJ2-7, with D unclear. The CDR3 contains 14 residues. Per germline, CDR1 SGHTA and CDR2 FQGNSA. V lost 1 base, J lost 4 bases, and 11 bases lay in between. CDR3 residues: CASSLEGYQYEQYF. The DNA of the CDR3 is TGTGCCAGCAGCTTAGAGGGATACCAGTACGAGCAGTACTTC.

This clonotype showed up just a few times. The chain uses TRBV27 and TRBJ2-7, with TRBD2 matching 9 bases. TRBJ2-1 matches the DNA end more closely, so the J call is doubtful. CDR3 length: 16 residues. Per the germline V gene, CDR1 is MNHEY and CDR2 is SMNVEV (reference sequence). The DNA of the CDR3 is TGTGCCAGCAGTCCCCTGGCGGGGGGGCCCCTGAATGAGCAGTTCTTC. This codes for CASSPLAGGPLNEQFF.

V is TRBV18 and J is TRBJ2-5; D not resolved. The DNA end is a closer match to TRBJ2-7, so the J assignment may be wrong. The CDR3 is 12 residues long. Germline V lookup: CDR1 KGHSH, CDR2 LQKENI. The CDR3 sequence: CASSPGIYEQYF. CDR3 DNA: TGTGCCAGCTCACCAGGAATCTACGAGCAGTACTTC.

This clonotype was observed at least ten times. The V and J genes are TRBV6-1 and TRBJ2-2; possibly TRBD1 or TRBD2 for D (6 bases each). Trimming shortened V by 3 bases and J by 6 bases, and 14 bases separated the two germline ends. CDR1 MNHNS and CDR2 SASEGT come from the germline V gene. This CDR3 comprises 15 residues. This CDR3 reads CASSEGAGRSGELFF. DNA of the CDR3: TGTGCCAGCAGTGAGGGGGCGGGACGGTCCGGGGAGCTGTTTTTT.

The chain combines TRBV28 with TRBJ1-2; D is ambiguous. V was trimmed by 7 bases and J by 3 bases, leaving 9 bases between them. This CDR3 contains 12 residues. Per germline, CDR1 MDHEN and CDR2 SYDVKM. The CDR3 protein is CASTAPDYGYTF. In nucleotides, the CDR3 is TGTGCCAGCACGGCACCGGACTATGGCTACACCTTC.

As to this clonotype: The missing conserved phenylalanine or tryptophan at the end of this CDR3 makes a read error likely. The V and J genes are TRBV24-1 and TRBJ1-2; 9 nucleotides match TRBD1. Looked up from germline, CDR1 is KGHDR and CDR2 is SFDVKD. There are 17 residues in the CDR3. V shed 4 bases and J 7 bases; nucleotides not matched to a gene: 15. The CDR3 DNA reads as TGTGCCACCAGTGAAGGGCGGACAGGGGAGTTGATACGTGGCTACACCTCC. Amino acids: CATSEGRTGELIRGYTS.

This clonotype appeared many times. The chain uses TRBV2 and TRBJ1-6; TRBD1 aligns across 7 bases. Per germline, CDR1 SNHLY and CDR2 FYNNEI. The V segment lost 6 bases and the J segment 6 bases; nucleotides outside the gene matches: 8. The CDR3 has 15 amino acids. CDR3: CASSVDRDFNSPLHF. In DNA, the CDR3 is TGTGCCAGCAGCGTAGACAGGGACTTTAATTCACCCCTCCACTTT.

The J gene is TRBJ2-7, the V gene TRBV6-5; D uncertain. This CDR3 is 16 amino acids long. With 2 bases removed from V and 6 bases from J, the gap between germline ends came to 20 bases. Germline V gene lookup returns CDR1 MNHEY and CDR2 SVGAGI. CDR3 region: CASSYRRTPPQSEQYF. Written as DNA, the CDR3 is TGTGCCAGCAGTTACCGAAGGACCCCCCCCCAAAGCGAGCAGTACTTC.

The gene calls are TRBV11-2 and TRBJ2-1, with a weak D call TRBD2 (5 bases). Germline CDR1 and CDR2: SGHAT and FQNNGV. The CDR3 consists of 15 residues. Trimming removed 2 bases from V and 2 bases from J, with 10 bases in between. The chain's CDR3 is CASSLFGEPYNEQFF. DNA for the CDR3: TGTGCCAGCAGCTTATTCGGGGAGCCCTACAATGAGCAGTTCTTC.

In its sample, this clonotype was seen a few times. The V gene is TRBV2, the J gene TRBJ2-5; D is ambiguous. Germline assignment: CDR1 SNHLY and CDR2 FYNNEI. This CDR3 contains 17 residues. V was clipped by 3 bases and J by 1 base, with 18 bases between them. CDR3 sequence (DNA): TGTGCCAGCAGTGATCGTTATGGGGATCGAATCCAAGAGACCCAGTACTTC. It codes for CASSDRYGDRIQETQYF.

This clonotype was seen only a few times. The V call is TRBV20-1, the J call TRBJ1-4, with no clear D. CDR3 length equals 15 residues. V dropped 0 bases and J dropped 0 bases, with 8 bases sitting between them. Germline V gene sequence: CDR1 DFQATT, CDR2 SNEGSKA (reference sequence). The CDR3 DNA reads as TGCAGTGCTAGAGACGAGGATTCAACTAATGAAAAACTGTTTTTT. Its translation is CSARDEDSTNEKLFF.

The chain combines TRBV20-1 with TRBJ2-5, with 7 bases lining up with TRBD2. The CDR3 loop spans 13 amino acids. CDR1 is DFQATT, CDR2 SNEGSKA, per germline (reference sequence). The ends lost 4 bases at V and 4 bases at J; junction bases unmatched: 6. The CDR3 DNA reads TGCAGTGCTATCCCTAGCGGCGGAGAGACCCAGTACTTC. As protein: CSAIPSGGETQYF.

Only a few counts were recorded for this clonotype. The CDR3 coding sequence is TGTGCCAGCAGTTTCTTCGGGACAGTCTACGAGCAGTACTTC. It is translated as CASSFFGTVYEQYF. The rearrangement links TRBV28 to TRBJ2-5, with 7 bases identical to TRBD1. The DNA matches TRBJ2-7 better at its end, which makes the J call doubtful. Looked up from germline, CDR1 is MDHEN and CDR2 is SYDVKM. The CDR3 is made up of 14 amino acids.

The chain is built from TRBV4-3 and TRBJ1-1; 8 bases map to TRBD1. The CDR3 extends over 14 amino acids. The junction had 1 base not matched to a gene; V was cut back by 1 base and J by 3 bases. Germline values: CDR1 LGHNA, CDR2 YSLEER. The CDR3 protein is CASSQGQGYTEAFF. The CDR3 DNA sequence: TGCGCCAGCAGCCAAGGACAGGGGTACACTGAAGCTTTCTTT.

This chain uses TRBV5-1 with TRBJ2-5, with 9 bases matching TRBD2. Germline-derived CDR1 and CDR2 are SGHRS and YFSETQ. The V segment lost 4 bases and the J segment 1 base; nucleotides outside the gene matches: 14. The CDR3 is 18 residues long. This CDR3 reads CASSPRGSLAGFQETQYF. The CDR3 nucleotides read TGCGCCAGCAGCCCCCGAGGATCGCTAGCGGGGTTCCAAGAGACCCAGTACTTC.

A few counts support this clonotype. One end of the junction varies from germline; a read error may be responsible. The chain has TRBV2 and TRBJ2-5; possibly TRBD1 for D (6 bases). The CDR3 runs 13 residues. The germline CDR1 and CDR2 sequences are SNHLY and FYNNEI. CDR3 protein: CASSEEAGGTINF. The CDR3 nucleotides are TGTGCCAGCAGTGAAGAGGCCGGTGGGACAATAAACTTC.

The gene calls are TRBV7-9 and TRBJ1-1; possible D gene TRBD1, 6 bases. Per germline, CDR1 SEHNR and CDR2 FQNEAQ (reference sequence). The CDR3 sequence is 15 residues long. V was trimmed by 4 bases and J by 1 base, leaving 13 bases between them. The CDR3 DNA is TGTGCCAGCAGCTCGAAAGGACAGACGAACACTGAAGCTTTCTTT. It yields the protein CASSSKGQTNTEAFF.

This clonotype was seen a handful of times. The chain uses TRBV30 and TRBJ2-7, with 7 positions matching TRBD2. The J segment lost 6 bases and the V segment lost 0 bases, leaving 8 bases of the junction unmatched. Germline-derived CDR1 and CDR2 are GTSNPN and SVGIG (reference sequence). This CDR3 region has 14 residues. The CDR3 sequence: CAWSVAGTSPEQYF. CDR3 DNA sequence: TGTGCCTGGAGTGTAGCGGGGACCTCACCCGAGCAGTACTTC.

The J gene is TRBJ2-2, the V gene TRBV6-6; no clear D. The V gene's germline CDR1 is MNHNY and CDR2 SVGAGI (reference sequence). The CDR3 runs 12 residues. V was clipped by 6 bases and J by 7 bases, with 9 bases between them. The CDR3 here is CASRNQHGELFF. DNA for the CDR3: TGTGCCAGCAGGAACCAACACGGGGAGCTGTTTTTT.